Listed here is a single TCR beta chain. Additional DNA sequences in this sample encode the identical CDR3. This sample is part of a study of control samples from healthy donors and cancer patients. Sequencing used immunoSEQ multiplex PCR; TCRdb keeps in-frame clones, though not all of them. The table lists 190,000 or so clones, just under 95% of them singletons. V was pared by 1 base and J by 2 bases, with 7 bases between. CDR3 length: 13 amino acids. CDR1 and CDR2 (germline): SGHRS, YFSETQ. This clonotype was sampled from a man younger than 35 in good health. Sequencing was carried out using blood. This chain uses TRBV5-1 with TRBJ2-7; no definite D call. The CDR3 coding sequence is TGCGCCAGCAGCTTGCAAGGCCCCTACGAGCAGTACTTC. It encodes CASSLQGPYEQYF.